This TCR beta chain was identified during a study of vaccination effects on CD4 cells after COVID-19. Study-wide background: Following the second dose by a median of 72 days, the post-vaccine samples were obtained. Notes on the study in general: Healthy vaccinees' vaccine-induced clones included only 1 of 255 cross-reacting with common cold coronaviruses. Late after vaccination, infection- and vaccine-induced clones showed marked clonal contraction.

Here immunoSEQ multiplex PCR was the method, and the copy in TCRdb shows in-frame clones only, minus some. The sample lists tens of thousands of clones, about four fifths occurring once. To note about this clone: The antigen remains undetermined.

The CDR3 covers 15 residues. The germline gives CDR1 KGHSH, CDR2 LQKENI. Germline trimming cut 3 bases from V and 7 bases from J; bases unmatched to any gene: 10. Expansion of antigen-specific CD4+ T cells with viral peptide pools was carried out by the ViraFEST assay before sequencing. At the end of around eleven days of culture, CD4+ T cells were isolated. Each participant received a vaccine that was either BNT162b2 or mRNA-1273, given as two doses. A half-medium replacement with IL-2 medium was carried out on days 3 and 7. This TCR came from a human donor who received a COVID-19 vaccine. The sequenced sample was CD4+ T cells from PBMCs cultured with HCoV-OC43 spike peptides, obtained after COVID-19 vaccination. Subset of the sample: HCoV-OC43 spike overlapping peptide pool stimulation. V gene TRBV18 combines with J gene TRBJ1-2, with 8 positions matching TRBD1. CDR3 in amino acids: CASSPPPRTGSGYTF. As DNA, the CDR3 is TGTGCCAGCTCACCCCCGCCACGGACAGGGTCTGGCTACACCTTC. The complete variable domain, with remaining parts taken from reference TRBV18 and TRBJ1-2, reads NAGVMQNPRHLVRRRGQEARLRCSPMKGHSHVYWYRQLPEEGLKFMVYLQKENIIDESGMPKERFSAEFPKEGPSILRIQQVVRGDSAAYFCASSPPPRTGSGYTFGSGTRLTVV.